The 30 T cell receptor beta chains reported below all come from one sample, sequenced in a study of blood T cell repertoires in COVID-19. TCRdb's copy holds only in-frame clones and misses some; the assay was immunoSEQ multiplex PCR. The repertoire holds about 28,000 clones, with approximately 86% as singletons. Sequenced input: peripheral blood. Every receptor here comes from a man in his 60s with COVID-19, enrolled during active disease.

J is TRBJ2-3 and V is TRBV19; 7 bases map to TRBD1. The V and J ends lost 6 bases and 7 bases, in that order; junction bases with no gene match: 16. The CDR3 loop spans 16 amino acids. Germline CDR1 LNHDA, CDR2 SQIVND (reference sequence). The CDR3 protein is CASRPHLAGGEYTQYF. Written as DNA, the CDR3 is TGTGCCAGTAGACCCCATTTGGCAGGGGGAGAATATACGCAGTATTTT. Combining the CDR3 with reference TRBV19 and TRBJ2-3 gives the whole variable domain DGGITQSPKYLFRKEGQNVTLSCEQNLNHDAMYWYRQDPGQGLRLIYYSQIVNDFQKGDIAEGYSVSREKKESFPLTVTSAQKNPTAFYLCASRPHLAGGEYTQYFGPGTRLTVL.

The DNA for the CDR3 is TGTGCCAGCAGTGAACTCGTGGGGAGGAGAGAAAAACTGTTTTTT. Protein product: CASSELVGRREKLFF. This chain connects TRBV6-1 to TRBJ1-4; D gene ambiguous. V lost 2 bases and J 8 bases, leaving 15 bases between the germline ends. The CDR3 spans 15 residues. The germline gives CDR1 MNHNS, CDR2 SASEGT.

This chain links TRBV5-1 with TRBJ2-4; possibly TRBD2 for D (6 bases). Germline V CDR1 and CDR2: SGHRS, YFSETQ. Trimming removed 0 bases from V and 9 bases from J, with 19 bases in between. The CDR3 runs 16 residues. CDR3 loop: CASSLASGARDGIQYF. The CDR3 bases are TGCGCCAGCAGCTTGGCTTCGGGAGCCCGAGACGGCATTCAGTACTTC.

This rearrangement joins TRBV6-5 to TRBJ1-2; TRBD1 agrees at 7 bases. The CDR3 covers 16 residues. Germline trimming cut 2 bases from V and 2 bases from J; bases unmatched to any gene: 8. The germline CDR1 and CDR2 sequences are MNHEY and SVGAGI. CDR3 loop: CASSYVTGDPNYGYTF. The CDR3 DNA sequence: TGTGCCAGCAGTTACGTTACAGGGGATCCAAACTATGGCTACACCTTC.

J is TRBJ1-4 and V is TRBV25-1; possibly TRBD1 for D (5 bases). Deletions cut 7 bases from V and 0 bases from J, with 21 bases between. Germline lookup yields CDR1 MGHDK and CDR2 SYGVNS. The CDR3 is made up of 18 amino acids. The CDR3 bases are TGTGCCAGCACCATAGGGGCGGAGGGATCCTCAACTAATGAAAAACTGTTTTTT. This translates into CASTIGAEGSSTNEKLFF. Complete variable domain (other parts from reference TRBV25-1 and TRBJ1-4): EADIYQTPRYLVIGTGKKITLECSQTMGHDKMYWYQQDPGMELHLIHYSYGVNSTEKGDLSSESTVSRIRTEHFPLTLESARPSHTSQYLCASTIGAEGSSTNEKLFFGSGTQLSVL.

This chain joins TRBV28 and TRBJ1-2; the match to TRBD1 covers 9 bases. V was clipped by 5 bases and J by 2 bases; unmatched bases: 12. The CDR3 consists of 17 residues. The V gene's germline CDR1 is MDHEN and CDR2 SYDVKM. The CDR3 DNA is TGTGCCAGCAGTGGAAAACAGGGGGCGCTCTGGAACTATGGCTACACCTTC. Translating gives CASSGKQGALWNYGYTF.

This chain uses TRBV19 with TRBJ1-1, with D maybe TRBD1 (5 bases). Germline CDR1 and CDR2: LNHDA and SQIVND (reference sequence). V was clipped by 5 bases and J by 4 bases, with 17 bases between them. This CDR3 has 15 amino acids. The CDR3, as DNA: TGTGCCAGTAGTGCCAGAGGGCAGGGAGGCACTGAAGCTTTCTTT. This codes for CASSARGQGGTEAFF. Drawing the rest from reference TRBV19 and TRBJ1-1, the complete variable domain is DGGITQSPKYLFRKEGQNVTLSCEQNLNHDAMYWYRQDPGQGLRLIYYSQIVNDFQKGDIAEGYSVSREKKESFPLTVTSAQKNPTAFYLCASSARGQGGTEAFFGQGTRLTVV.

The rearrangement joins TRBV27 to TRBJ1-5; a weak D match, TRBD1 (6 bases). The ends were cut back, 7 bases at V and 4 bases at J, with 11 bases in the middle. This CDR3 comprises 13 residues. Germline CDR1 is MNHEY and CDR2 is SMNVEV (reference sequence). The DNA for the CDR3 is TGTGCCAGCAAGGGACACTCAAATCAGCCCCAGCATTTT. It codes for CASKGHSNQPQHF.

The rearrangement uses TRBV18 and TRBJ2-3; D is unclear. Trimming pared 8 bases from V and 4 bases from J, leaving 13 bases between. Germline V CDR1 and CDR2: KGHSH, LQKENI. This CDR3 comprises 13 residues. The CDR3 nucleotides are TGTGCCAGCCACCGATCAGGCCCAGATACGCAGTATTTT. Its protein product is CASHRSGPDTQYF.

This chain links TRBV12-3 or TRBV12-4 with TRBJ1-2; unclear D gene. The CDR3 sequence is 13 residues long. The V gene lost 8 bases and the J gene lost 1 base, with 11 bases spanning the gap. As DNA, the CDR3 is TGTGCCAGCGCGACGAGGGTTAACTATGGCTACACCTTC. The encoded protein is CASATRVNYGYTF.

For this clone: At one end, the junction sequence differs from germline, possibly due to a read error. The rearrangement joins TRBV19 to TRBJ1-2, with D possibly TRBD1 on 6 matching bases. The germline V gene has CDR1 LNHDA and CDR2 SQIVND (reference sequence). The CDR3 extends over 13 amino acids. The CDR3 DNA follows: TGTGCCATCTCACCGGACAGAAACCGCCCTTCTCACTTC. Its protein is CAISPDRNRPSHF.

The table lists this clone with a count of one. Here the CDR3 DNA reads TGTGCCAGCAGTTTGGGGGGGGAAAAACTGTTTTTT. As protein: CASSLGGEKLFF. The rearrangement joins TRBV28 to TRBJ1-4, with D maybe TRBD1 (5 bases). Germline values: CDR1 MDHEN, CDR2 SYDVKM. The CDR3 extends over 12 amino acids. V lost 3 bases and J lost 8, with 7 bases in between.

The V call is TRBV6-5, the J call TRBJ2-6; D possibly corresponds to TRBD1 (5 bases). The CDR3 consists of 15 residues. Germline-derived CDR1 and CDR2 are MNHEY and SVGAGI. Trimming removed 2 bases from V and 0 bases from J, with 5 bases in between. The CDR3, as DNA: TGTGCCAGCAGTTACGACAGCTCTGGGGCCAACGTCCTGACTTTC. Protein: CASSYDSSGANVLTF.

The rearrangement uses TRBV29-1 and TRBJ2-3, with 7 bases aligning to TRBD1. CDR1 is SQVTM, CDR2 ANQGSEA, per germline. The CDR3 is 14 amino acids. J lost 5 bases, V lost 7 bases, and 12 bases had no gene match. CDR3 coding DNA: TGCAGCGCCTCATTAGGGACAGCACAAGATACGCAGTATTTT. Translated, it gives CSASLGTAQDTQYF.

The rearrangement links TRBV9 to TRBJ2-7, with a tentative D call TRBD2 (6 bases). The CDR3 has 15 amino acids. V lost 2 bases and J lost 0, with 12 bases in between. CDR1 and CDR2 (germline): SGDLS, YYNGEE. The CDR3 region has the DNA TGTGCCAGCAGCGTTAGCGGAGGGGCCTCCTACGAGCAGTACTTC. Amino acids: CASSVSGGASYEQYF.

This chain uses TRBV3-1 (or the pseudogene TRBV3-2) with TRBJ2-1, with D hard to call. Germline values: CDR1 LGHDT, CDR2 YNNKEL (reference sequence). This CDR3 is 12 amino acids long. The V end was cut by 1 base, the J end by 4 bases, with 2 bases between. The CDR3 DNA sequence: TGTGCCAGCAGCCAAGTATACAATGAGCAGTTCTTC. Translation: CASSQVYNEQFF.

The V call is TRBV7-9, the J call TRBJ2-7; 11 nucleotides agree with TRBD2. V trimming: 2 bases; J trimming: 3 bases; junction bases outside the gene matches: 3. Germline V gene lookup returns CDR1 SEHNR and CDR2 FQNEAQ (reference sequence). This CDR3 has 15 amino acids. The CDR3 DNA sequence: TGTGCCAGCAGCTTACTAGCGGGAGGTTTCTACGAGCAGTACTTC. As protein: CASSLLAGGFYEQYF.

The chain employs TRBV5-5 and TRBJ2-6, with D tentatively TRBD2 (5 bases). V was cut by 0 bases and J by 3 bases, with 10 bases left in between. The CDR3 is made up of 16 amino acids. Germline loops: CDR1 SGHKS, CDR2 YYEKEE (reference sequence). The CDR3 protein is CASSLDFGVGANVLTF. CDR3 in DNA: TGTGCCAGCAGCTTGGATTTCGGGGTTGGGGCCAACGTCCTGACTTTC.

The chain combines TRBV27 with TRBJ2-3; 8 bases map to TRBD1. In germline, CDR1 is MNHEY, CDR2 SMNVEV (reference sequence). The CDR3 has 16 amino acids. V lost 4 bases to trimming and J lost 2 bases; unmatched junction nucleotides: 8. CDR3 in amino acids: CASSSQGASNTDTQYF. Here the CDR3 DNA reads TGTGCCAGCAGTTCTCAGGGGGCTTCGAACACAGATACGCAGTATTTT.

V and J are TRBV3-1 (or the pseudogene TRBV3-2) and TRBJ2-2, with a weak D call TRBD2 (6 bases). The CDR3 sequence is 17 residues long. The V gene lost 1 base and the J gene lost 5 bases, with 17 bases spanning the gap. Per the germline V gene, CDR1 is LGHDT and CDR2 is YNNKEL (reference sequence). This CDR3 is CASSQGLGQGGTGELFF. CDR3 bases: TGTGCCAGCAGCCAAGGTCTTGGGCAGGGAGGTACCGGGGAGCTGTTTTTT.

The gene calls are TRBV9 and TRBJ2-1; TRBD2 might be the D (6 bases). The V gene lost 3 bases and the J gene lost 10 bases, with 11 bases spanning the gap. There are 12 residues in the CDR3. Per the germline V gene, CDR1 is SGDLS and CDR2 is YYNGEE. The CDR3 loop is CASSARLGEQFF. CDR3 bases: TGTGCCAGCAGCGCGCGACTAGGAGAGCAGTTCTTC.

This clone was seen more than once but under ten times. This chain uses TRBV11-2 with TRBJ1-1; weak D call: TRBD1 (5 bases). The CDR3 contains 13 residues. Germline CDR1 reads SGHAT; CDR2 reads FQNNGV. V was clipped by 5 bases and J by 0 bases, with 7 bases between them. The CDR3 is CASSRGVNTEAFF. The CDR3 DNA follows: TGTGCCAGCAGCCGGGGGGTGAACACTGAAGCTTTCTTT.

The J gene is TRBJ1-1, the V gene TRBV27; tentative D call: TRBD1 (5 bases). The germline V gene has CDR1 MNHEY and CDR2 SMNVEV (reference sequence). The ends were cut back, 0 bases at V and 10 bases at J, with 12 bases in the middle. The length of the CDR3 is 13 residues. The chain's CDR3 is CASSLSGGRIAFF. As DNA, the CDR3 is TGTGCCAGCAGTTTATCGGGGGGGAGGATAGCTTTCTTT.

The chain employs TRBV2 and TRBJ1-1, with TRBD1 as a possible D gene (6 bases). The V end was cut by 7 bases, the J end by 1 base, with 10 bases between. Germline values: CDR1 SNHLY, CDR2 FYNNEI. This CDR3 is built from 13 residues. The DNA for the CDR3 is TGTGCCAGCATGGGACACCAGAACACTGAAGCTTTCTTT. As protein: CASMGHQNTEAFF.

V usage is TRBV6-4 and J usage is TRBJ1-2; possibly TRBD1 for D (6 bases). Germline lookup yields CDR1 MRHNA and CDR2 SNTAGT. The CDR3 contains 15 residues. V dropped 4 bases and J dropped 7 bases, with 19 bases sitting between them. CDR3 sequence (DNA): TGTGCCAGCAGTGCGTACCCCGACAGGTTCGGTGGCTACACCTTC. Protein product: CASSAYPDRFGGYTF.

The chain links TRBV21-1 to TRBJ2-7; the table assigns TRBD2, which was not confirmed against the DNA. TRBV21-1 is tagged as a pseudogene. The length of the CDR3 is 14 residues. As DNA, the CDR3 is TGTGCCAGCAGCAAAGTCCGGGAGAGAGACGAGCAGTACTTC. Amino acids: CASSKVRERDEQYF.

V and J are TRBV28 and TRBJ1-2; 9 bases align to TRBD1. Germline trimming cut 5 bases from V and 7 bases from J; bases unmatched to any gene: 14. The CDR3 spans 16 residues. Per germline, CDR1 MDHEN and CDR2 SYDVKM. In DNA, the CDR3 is TGTGCCAGCAGTCGGACAGGGGAAATCCTTTTTGGTGGCTACACCTTC. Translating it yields CASSRTGEILFGGYTF.

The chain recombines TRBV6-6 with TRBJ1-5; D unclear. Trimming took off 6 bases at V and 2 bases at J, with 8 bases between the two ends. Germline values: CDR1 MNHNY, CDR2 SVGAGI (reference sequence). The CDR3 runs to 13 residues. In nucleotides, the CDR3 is TGTGCCAGCAGCCCCCTAGGCAATCAGCCCCAGCATTTT. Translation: CASSPLGNQPQHF.

The CDR3 sequence: CASSARQGAVYGYTF. CDR3 sequence (DNA): TGTGCCAGCAGTGCCAGACAGGGGGCCGTCTATGGCTACACCTTC. The J gene is TRBJ1-2, the V gene TRBV27, with 10 positions matching TRBD1. The germline V gene has CDR1 MNHEY and CDR2 SMNVEV (reference sequence). V dropped 5 bases and J dropped 4; count of bases not matched to a gene: 7. This CDR3 has 15 amino acids.

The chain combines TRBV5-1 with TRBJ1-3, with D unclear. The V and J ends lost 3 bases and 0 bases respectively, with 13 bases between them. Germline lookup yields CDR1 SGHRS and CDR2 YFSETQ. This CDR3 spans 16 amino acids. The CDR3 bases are TGCGCCAGCAGCTCATCAGGAACCTACTCTGGAAACACCATATATTTT. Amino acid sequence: CASSSSGTYSGNTIYF.